These T cell receptor beta chains were read from a single sample in a study of cytomegalovirus exposure and HLA in healthy donors. Measured with immunoSEQ multiplex PCR; TCRdb has only the in-frame clones, and not every one. Seen here are about 120,000 clones, more than 75% observed once, and the top ten hold about 2.2%. Material: PBMCs. Receptors were obtained from a woman aged 25 to 39 in good health and CMV-seronegative. CDR3s include the opening cysteine and the closing phenylalanine or tryptophan.

>TRBV4-3|TRBJ1-1
CASSQGTGVGTEAFF
>TRBV7-3|TRBJ2-2
CASSPTAAGSGELFF
>TRBV18|TRBJ1-5
CASSPLPSGGSGNQPQHF
>TRBV18|TRBJ2-2
CASSRRGGQNTGELFF
>TRBV5-8|TRBJ1-1
CASSRMWGTGAIMNTEAFF
>TRBV15|TRBJ1-1
CASGRGTEAFF
>TRBV19|TRBJ1-6
CASSMESGQGRSPLHF
>TRBV5-1|TRBJ1-4
CASSLGLGSEKLFF
>TRBV10-3|TRBJ1-2
CAIRDRDDYGYTF
>TRBV5-6|TRBJ2-5
CASSRGTGRSETQYF
>TRBV7-3|TRBJ1-1
CASSSQAYTEAFF
>TRBV27|TRBJ2-7
CASGRGPSSYEQYF
>TRBV7-2|TRBJ1-1
CASSPGTLAVAFF
>TRBV11-2|TRBJ2-7
CASSSAQIYEQYF
>TRBV11-3|TRBJ2-5
CASSIGQGKTQYF
>TRBV6-6|TRBJ1-4
CASSYDGGVEKLFF
>TRBV2|TRBJ1-1
CATGQEMNTEAFF
>TRBV7-8|TRBJ1-5
CASSLNRNSNQPQHF
>TRBV14|TRBJ2-7
CASSQDMARVYEQYF
>TRBV25-1|TRBJ1-4
CASSEWGPNEKLFF
>TRBV5-4|TRBJ2-5
CASSIYETQYF
>TRBV29-1|TRBJ2-7
CSAGGSGTDVYEQYF
>TRBV23-1|TRBJ1-4
CASSPPGTGGLTNEKLFF
>TRBV6-5|TRBJ2-7
CASSYSRSGVGEQYF
>TRBV14|TRBJ1-2
CASSHSDRGLYGYTF
>TRBV29-1|TRBJ1-5
CSVAGSSNQPQHF
>TRBV5-8|TRBJ1-1
CATARPGVAEAFF
>TRBV9|TRBJ2-7
CASSVAAGHSYEQYF
>TRBV4-3|TRBJ1-2
CASSHAIPGQGADFGGYTF
>TRBV14|TRBJ2-5
CASSHNLGPTQYF
>TRBV14|TRBJ2-4
CASSPSGAGLAKNIQYF
>TRBV20-1|TRBJ1-3
CSCKMDRAIYF
>TRBV4-3|TRBJ2-7
CASSLLAGGRDEQYF
>TRBV27|TRBJ2-7
CASSLRGPGYEQYF
>TRBV6-6|TRBJ2-7
CASRREVTYEQYF
>TRBV7-9|TRBJ2-3
CASSSPGGDTQYF
>TRBV5-1|TRBJ2-5
CASSLLAGLQETQYF
>TRBV27|TRBJ2-1
CASSTTSGGYNEQFF
>TRBV29-1|TRBJ1-1
CSVEEGGGAFF
>TRBV6-4|TRBJ2-5
CASSDRLAPSHWETQYF
>TRBV2|TRBJ1-4
CASSETGKGNEKLFF